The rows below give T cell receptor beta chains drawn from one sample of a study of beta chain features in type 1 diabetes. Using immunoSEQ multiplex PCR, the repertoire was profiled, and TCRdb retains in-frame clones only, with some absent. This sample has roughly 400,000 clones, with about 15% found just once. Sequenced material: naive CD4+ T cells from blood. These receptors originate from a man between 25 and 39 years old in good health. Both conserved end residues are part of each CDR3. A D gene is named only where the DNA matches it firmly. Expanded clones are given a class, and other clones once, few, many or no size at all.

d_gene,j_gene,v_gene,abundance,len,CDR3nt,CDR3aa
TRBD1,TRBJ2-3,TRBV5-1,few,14,TGCGCCAGCAGCTTGGGACAGGGGCTGACACCGCAGTATTTT,CASSLGQGLTPQYF
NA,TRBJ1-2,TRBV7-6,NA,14,TGTGCCAGCAGCTCAGGTGTAGGAAACTATGGCTACACCTTC,CASSSGVGNYGYTF
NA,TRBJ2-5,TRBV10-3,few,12,TGTGCCATCAGTGATTTGCAGGAGACCCAGTACTTC,CAISDLQETQYF
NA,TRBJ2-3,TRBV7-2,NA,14,TGTGCCAGCAGCTTAGTTACCAGGGCAGATACGCAGTATTTT,CASSLVTRADTQYF
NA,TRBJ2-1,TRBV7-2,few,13,TGTGCCAGCAGGACTGAGACCTACAATGAGCAGTTCTTC,CASRTETYNEQFF
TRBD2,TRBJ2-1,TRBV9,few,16,TGTGCCAGCAGCCCGAGGGGACTAGCGGGAGACAATGAGCAGTTCTTC,CASSPRGLAGDNEQFF
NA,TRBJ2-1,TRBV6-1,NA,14,TGTGCCAGCAGTGAATACAGCTCCTACAATGAGCAGTTCTTC,CASSEYSSYNEQFF
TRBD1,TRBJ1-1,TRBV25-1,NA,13,TGTGCCAGCAGTGAATCTAACAGGGGCGCTGCTTTCTTT,CASSESNRGAAFF
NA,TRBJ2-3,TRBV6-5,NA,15,TGTGCCAGCAGTTATCTAGCCGCTAGCACAGATACGCAGTATTTT,CASSYLAASTDTQYF
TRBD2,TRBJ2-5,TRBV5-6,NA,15,TGTGCCAGCAGCCTTATTCGGGGAGGGCGCGAGACCCAGTACTTC,CASSLIRGGRETQYF
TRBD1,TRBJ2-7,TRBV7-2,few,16,TGTGCCAGCAGCTTAGAGCCCGGACAGGGATCATCCTCTCGGTACTTC,CASSLEPGQGSSSRYF
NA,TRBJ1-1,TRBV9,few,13,TGTGCCAGCAGCACCACAGCGAACACTGAAGCTTTCTTT,CASSTTANTEAFF
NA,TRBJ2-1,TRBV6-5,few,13,TGTGCCAGCAGCCGACTAGGGGGCAATGAGCAGTTCTTC,CASSRLGGNEQFF
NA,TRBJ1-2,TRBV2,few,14,TGTGCCAGCACCAACGATCAGGGGACTAATGGCTACACCTTC,CASTNDQGTNGYTF
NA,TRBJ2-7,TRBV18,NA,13,TGTGCCAGCTCACCCGTCGGTGACTACGAGCAGTACTTC,CASSPVGDYEQYF
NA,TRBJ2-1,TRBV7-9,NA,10,TGTGCCAGCGGATACAGGGAGCAGTTCTTC,CASGYREQFF
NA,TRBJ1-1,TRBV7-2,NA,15,TGTGCCAGCAGCTTAGCCGGACGTACTAACACTGAAGCTTTCTTT,CASSLAGRTNTEAFF
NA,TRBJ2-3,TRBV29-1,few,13,TGCAGCCCCCTGGAGAGTCTAGGGGGTACGCAGTATTTT,CSPLESLGGTQYF
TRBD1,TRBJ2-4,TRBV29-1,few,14,TGCAGCGTCACACTACAGGGGCCCAAAAACATTCAGTACTTC,CSVTLQGPKNIQYF
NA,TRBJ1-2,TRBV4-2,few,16,TGTGCCAGCAGCCAAGATCTGGCCAGCCGTAACTATGGCTACACCTTC,CASSQDLASRNYGYTF
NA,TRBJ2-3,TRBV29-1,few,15,TGCAGCGTTGACGATCCGGGCGGGGTCCCAGATACGCAGTATTTT,CSVDDPGGVPDTQYF
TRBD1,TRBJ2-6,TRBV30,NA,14,TGTGCCTGTACAGGGGCTTCTGGGGCCAACGTCCTGACTTTC,CACTGASGANVLTF
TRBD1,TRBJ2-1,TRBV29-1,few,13,TGCAGCGTTTACAGGGGTGTTCAGAGGGAGCAGTTCTTC,CSVYRGVQREQFF
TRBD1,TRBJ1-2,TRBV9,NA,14,TGTGCCAGCAGCGTAGACCCGACAGGGCTTGGCTACACCTTC,CASSVDPTGLGYTF
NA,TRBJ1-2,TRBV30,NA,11,TGTGCCTGGAGTAATGGTGGCGGCTACACCTTC,CAWSNGGGYTF
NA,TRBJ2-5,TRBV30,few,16,TGTGCCTGGAGTGCATACCGGACCCCCGAACGGGAGACCCAGTACTTC,CAWSAYRTPERETQYF
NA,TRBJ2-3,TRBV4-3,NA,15,TGCGCCAGCAGCCAAGATTTGTGGGGACCAAATACGCAGTATTTT,CASSQDLWGPNTQYF
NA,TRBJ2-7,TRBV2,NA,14,TGTGCCAGCAGTGAAGAGGCGATGGGGGGAGAGCAGTACTTC,CASSEEAMGGEQYF